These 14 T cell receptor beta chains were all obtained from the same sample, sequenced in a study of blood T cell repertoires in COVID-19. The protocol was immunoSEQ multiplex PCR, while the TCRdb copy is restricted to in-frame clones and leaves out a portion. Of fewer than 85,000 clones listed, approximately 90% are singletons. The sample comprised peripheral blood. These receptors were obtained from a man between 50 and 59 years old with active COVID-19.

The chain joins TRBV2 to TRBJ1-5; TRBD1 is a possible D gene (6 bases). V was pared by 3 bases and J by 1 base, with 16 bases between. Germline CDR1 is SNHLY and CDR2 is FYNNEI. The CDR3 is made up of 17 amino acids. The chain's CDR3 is CASSDRGSAASNQPQHF. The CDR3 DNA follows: TGTGCCAGCAGTGACAGGGGATCCGCAGCGAGCAATCAGCCCCAGCATTTT.

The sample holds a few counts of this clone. The CDR3 here is CASSGAETGELFF. The CDR3 DNA reads as TGCGCCAGCAGTGGGGCCGAGACCGGGGAGCTGTTTTTT. The chain carries TRBV10-2 and TRBJ2-2; no reliable D call. CDR1 is WSHSY, CDR2 SAAADI, per germline. The V and J ends lost 4 bases and 5 bases respectively, with 8 bases between them. CDR3 length: 13 amino acids.

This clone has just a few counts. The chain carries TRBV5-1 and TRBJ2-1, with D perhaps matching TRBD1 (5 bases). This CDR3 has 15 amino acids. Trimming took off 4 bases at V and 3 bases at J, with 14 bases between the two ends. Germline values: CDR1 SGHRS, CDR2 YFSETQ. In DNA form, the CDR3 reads TGCGCCAGCAGCCCCACAGGCTTTTACTACAATGAGCAGTTCTTC. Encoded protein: CASSPTGFYYNEQFF.

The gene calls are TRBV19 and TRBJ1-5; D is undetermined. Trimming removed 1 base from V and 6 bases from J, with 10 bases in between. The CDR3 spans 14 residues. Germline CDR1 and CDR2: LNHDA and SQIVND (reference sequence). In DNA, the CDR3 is TGTGCCAGTAGTATAGGTCCGGAGATTCAGCCCCAGCATTTT. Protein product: CASSIGPEIQPQHF.

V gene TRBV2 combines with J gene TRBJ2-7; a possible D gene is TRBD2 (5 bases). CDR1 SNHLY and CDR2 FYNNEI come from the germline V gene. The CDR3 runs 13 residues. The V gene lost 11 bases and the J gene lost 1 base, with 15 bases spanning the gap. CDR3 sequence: CALGGRRSYEQYF. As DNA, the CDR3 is TGTGCCCTCGGTGGCCGGAGGTCCTACGAGCAGTACTTC.

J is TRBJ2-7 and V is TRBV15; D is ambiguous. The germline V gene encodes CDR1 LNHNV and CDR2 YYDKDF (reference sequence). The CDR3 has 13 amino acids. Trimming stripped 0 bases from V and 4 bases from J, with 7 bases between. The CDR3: CATSRDLSYEQYF. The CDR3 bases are TGTGCCACCAGCAGAGATCTGAGTTACGAGCAGTACTTC.

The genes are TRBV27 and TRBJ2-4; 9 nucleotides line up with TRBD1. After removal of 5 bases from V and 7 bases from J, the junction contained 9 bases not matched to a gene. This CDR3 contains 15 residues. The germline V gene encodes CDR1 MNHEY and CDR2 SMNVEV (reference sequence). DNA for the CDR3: TGTGCCAGCAGTCCACAGGGGGCGTTTACTAACATTCAGTACTTC. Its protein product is CASSPQGAFTNIQYF.

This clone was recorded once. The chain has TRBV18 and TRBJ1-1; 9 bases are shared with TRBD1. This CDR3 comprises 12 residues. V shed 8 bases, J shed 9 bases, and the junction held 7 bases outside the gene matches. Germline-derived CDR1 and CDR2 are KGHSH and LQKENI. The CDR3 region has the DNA TGTGCCAGCGATGGACAGGGGATGAAAGCTTTCTTT. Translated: CASDGQGMKAFF.

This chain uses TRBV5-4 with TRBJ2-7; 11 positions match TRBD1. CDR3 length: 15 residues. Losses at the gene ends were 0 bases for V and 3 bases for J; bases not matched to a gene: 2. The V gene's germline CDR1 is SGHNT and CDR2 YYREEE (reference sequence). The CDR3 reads CASSLVGTGGYEQYF. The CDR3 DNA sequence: TGTGCCAGCAGCTTGGTAGGGACAGGGGGCTACGAGCAGTACTTC.

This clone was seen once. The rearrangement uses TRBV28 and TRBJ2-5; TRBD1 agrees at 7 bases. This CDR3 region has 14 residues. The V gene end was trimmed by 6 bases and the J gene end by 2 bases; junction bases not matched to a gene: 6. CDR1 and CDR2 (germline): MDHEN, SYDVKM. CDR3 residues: CASSPRQGQETQYF. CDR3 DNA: TGTGCCAGCAGCCCCCGACAGGGTCAAGAGACCCAGTACTTC.

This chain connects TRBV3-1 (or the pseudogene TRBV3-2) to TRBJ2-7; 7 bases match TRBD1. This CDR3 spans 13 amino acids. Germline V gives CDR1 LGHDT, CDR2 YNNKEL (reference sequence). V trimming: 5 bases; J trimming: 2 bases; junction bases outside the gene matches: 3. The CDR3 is CASSGDRTYEQYF. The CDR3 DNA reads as TGTGCCAGCAGCGGGGACAGAACCTACGAGCAGTACTTC.

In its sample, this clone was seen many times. The CDR3 DNA follows: TGTGCCAGCAGCGTAGCGGGGACAGGGGGCACCGGGGAGCTGTTTTTT. Translated: CASSVAGTGGTGELFF. The V gene is TRBV9, the J gene TRBJ2-2, with 11 nucleotides matching TRBD1. Losses at the gene ends were 0 bases for V and 4 bases for J; bases not matched to a gene: 2. Per the germline V gene, CDR1 is SGDLS and CDR2 is YYNGEE. The CDR3 extends over 16 amino acids.

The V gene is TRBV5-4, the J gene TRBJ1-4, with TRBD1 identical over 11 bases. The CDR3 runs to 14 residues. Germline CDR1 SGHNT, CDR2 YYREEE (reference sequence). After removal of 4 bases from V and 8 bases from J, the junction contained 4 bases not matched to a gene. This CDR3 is CASSRGQGEEKLFF. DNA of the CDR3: TGTGCCAGCAGCCGGGGACAGGGGGAAGAAAAACTGTTTTTT.

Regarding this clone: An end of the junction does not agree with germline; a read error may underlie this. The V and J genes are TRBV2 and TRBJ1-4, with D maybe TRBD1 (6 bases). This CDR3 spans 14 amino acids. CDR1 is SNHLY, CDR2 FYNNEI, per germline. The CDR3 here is CASSEALHGGRYSF. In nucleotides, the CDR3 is TGTGCCAGCAGTGAAGCACTTCATGGGGGCAGGTATAGTTTT.